This paragraph covers one TCR beta chain sequence. Other DNA variants within this sample encode the same CDR3. The sample belongs to a study of blood T cell repertoires in COVID-19. CDR3 length: 13 residues. The germline CDR1 and CDR2 sequences are LGHDT and YNNKEL (reference sequence). The V end lost 4 bases, the J end lost 5 bases, and 11 bases lay between the germline ends. The protocol was immunoSEQ multiplex PCR, while the TCRdb copy is restricted to in-frame clones and leaves out a portion. The repertoire holds fewer than 250,000 clones, 87% seen once, with 2.5% to 3% in the top ten. Sequenced: PBMCs or T cells enriched from blood (not recorded which). The TCR was taken from a woman in her 30s with acute COVID-19. The rearrangement joins TRBV3-1 (or the pseudogene TRBV3-2) to TRBJ2-5, with a weak D call TRBD2 (5 bases). For the CDR3, the DNA is TGTGCCAGCAGCCCGGACTCCCAGGAGACCCAGTACTTC. Its protein product is CASSPDSQETQYF.